A selection of T cell receptor beta chains follows, all from one sample in a study of T cell repertoires in cytomegalovirus infection. TCRdb itself ran the reads through MiXCR, one entry per CDR3 protein. Among 650,000 to 900,000 distinct CDR3 sequences listed, about 31% were seen once. These TCRs are of unknown antigen specificity. Sequencing was performed on cultured CD8+ T cells from PBMCs, taken from culture after CMV antigen stimulation. The receptors were gathered from a human donor in good health (CMV status not recorded). Some clones in this sample may be carry-over from other donors' samples. Each CDR3 is given with its conserved first and last residue. A D gene is named only where the DNA matches it firmly. Expanded clones are given a class, and other clones once, few, many or no size at all.

clone size,D gene,J gene,V gene,CDR3 protein,CDR3 DNA
-,TRBD1,TRBJ1-5,TRBV7-8,CASSLALGTGDQPQHF,TGTGCCAGCAGCTTAGCGCTAGGGACAGGGGATCAGCCCCAGCATTTT
-,TRBD1,TRBJ1-5,TRBV6-5,CASSLGTESNQPQHF,TGTGCCAGCAGTTTGGGGACAGAGAGCAATCAGCCCCAGCATTTT
-,TRBD1,TRBJ1-1,TRBV6-2/TRBV6-3,CASSYVAPGQGLGRWKNTEAFF,TGTGCCAGCAGTTACGTCGCTCCGGGACAGGGCCTGGGGAGGTGGAAGAACACTGAAGCTTTCTTT
-,-,TRBJ1-4,TRBV28,CVSSIQPSADEKLFF,TGTGTCAGCAGCATTCAGCCCTCGGCGGATGAAAAACTGTTTTTT
-,-,TRBJ2-7,TRBV27,CASSKSPGPGVYERYF,TGTGCCAGCAGCAAAAGCCCCGGTCCCGGGGTGTACGAGCGGTACTTC
few,TRBD1,TRBJ1-5,TRBV12-3/TRBV12-4,CASTRTGWDQPQHF,TGTGCCAGCACCAGGACAGGGTGGGATCAGCCCCAGCATTTT
-,-,TRBJ1-2,TRBV5-4,CASSLGTHGYTF,TGTGCCAGCAGCTTGGGGACTCACGGCTACACCTTC
-,-,TRBJ2-7,TRBV29-1,CSVEGPPSYEQYF,TGCAGCGTTGAAGGACCCCCTTCCTACGAGCAGTACTTC
few,TRBD1,TRBJ1-4,TRBV6-1,CASSPTGDGAGEKLFF,TGTGCCAGCAGTCCGACAGGGGACGGCGCCGGTGAAAAACTGTTTTTT
-,-,TRBJ2-1,TRBV15,CATSRDWGIEQFF,TGTGCCACCAGCAGAGATTGGGGGATCGAGCAGTTCTTC
-,TRBD1,TRBJ2-7,TRBV7-9,CATGQGAGEQYF,TGTGCCACTGGACAGGGGGCGGGCGAGCAGTACTTC
few,TRBD1,TRBJ1-5,TRBV19,CASSTGQDHQPQHF,TGTGCCAGTAGCACTGGACAGGACCATCAGCCCCAGCATTTT
-,-,TRBJ1-2,TRBV7-4,CASSLGPFYTF,TGTGCCAGCAGCTTAGGCCCCTTTTACACCTTC
-,TRBD2,TRBJ2-5,TRBV6-5,CASSGTSGGSSQETQYF,TGTGCCAGCAGCGGGACTAGCGGGGGGTCCTCTCAAGAGACCCAGTACTTC
few,-,TRBJ2-5,TRBV25-1,CASSEYSETQYF,TGTGCCAGCAGTGAATATTCAGAGACCCAGTACTTC
few,-,TRBJ2-2,TRBV12-3/TRBV12-4,CASSSTGSGELFF,TGTGCCAGCAGTTCCACGGGGAGCGGGGAGCTGTTTTTT
-,-,TRBJ2-1,TRBV24-1,CATSDMTVRGNEQFF,TGTGCCACCAGTGATATGACAGTAAGAGGCAATGAGCAGTTCTTC
-,-,TRBJ2-3,TRBV4-1,CASRGSTRLGDTQYF,TGCGCCAGCAGGGGGAGTACTCGGTTGGGAGATACGCAGTATTTT
-,TRBD1,TRBJ1-2,TRBV7-6,CASSLGGQLGYTF,TGTGCCAGCAGCTTAGGGGGACAGCTGGGCTACACCTTC
-,-,TRBJ2-5,TRBV7-2,CASSLAGFPETQYF,TGTGCCAGCAGCTTAGCAGGGTTTCCAGAGACCCAGTACTTC
many,-,TRBJ1-1,TRBV7-6,CASSLGRQTMNTEAFF,TGTGCCAGCAGCTTAGGTCGACAGACGATGAACACTGAAGCTTTCTTT
-,TRBD2,TRBJ2-1,TRBV29-1,CSVPFAGGVYNEQFF,TGCAGCGTTCCTTTCGCGGGGGGCGTTTACAATGAGCAGTTCTTC
-,-,TRBJ1-1,TRBV29-1,CSAEEGTEAFF,TGCAGCGCCGAGGAGGGGACTGAAGCTTTCTTT
-,-,TRBJ1-1,TRBV6-5,CASSPDGGWVTEAFF,TGTGCCAGCAGCCCCGACGGGGGGTGGGTCACTGAAGCTTTCTTT
many,-,TRBJ2-2,TRBV7-6,CASSTGTSGELFF,TGTGCCAGCAGCACTGGGACTTCCGGGGAGCTGTTTTTT
-,TRBD2,TRBJ2-1,TRBV4-3,CASSLGLAGASYNEQFF,TGCGCCAGCAGCCTGGGACTAGCGGGGGCCTCCTACAATGAGCAGTTCTTC
-,-,TRBJ1-6,TRBV15,CATSEGRGRVGSPLHF,TGTGCCACCAGCGAAGGCCGGGGTCGGGTAGGTTCACCCCTCCACTTT
few,-,TRBJ1-2,TRBV20-1,CSARAGGDGYTF,TGCAGTGCTAGGGCCGGGGGGGATGGCTACACCTTC
few,-,TRBJ1-4,TRBV15,CATSRDQGRKLFF,TGTGCCACCAGCAGAGATCAGGGGAGGAAACTGTTTTTT